This T cell receptor (beta chain) appears in the sequencing data of a study of CD8+CD57+ T cells in acquired aplastic anemia. General study results and limits: Around 29 CD8+ CDR3 sequences were shared between patients and controls. Statistical testing detected no significant gap in CD8+ Simpson's diversity between patients and controls.

The CDR3 sequence is 13 residues long. CDR1 and CDR2 from the germline V gene are SGHTA and FQGNSA. The ends were cut back, 3 bases at V and 11 bases at J, with 16 bases in the middle. A word on this clonotype: Its target is not known.

Genomic DNA, serving as template, underwent TCR beta VDJ and CDR3 profiling. TCRdb reprocessed the reads with MiXCR, giving one entry per CDR3 protein. The sample yields 400,000 to 450,000 distinct CDR3 sequences, roughly 68% seen once. The specimen sequenced was sorted CD4+, CD8+, or CD8+CD57+ T cells (not recorded which) from PBMCs. The J gene is TRBJ1-2, the V gene TRBV7-2; maybe TRBD1 (5 bases). This receptor was obtained from a human donor in good health, serving as a control. As DNA, the CDR3 is TGTGCCAGCAGCTTTACGGACAACTCAGATTACACCTTC. Its translation is CASSFTDNSDYTF.